Reported below is one T cell receptor beta chain. This record comes from a study of blood T cell repertoires in COVID-19. Germline loops: CDR1 WNHNN, CDR2 SYGVQD (reference sequence). The CDR3 is 14 amino acids. With 4 bases removed from V and 3 bases from J, the gap between germline ends came to 13 bases. The table came from immunoSEQ multiplex PCR; TCRdb's copy has only in-frame clones and leaves some out. Of 140,000 or so clones in the sample, around 87% were seen once. This TCR came from a man in his sixties who had recovered from COVID-19. Material: PBMCs or T cells enriched from blood (not recorded which). The chain couples TRBV10-1 to TRBJ2-7; D perhaps matches TRBD1 (6 bases). CDR3 residues: CASSGKTGSYEQYF. The CDR3 DNA follows: TGCGCCAGCAGTGGGAAAACAGGGAGCTACGAGCAGTACTTC.